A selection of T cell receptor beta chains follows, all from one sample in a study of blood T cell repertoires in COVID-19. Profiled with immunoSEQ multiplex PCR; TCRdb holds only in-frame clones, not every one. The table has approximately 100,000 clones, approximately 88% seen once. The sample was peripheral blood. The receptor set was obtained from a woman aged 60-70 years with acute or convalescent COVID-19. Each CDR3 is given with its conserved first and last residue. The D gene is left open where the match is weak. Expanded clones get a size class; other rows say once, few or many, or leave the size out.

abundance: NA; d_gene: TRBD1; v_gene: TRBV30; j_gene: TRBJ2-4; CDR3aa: CACRLTQGAMGDIQYF; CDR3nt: TGTGCCTGCCGACTTACCCAGGGGGCAATGGGGGACATTCAGTACTTC
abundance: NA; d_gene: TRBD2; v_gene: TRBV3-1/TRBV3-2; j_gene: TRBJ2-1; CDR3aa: CATGSGSGGEQFF; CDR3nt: TGTGCCACAGGGAGCGGGAGTGGGGGTGAGCAGTTCTTC
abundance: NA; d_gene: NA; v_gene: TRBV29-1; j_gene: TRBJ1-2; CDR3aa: CSVDGPRSPGYTF; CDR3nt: TGCAGCGTTGATGGCCCCCGGAGTCCAGGCTACACCTTC
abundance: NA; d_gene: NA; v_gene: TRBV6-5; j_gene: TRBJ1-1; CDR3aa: CASSYSRGPNTEAFF; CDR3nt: TGTGCCAGCAGTTACAGCAGGGGCCCGAACACTGAAGCTTTCTTT
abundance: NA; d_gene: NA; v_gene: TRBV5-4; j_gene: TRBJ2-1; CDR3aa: CASSLTGANEQFF; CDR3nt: TGTGCCAGCAGCCTGACAGGAGCCAATGAGCAGTTCTTC
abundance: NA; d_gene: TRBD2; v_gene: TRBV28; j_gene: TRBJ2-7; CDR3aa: CASSLALAGVNEQYF; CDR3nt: TGTGCCAGCAGTTTAGCACTAGCGGGAGTAAACGAGCAGTACTTC
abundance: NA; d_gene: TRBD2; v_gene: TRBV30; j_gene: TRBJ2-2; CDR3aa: CAWSSRLAGVKTGELFF; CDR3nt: TGTGCCTGGAGTAGCCGGCTAGCGGGAGTTAAGACCGGGGAGCTGTTTTTT
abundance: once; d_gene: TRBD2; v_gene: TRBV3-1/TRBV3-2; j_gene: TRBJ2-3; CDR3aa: CASSLRLAGTTDTQYF; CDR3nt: TGTGCCAGCAGCTTGCGCCTAGCGGGGACAACAGATACGCAGTATTTT
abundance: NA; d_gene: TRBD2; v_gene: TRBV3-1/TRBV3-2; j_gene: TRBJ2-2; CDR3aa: CASSQAGGPNTGELFF; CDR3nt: TGTGCCAGCAGCCAAGCGGGAGGGCCGAACACCGGGGAGCTGTTTTTT
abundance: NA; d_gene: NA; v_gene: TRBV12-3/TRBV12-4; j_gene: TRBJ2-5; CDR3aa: CASSFTGQETQYF; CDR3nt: TGTGCCAGCAGTTTTACGGGGCAAGAGACCCAGTACTTC
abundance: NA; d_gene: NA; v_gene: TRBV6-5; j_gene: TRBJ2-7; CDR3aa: CASTSGYEQYF; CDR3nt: TGTGCCAGCACTTCCGGGTACGAGCAGTACTTC
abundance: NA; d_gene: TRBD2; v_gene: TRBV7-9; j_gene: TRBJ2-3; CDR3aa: CASSLETASGRRTDTQYF; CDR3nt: TGTGCCAGCAGCTTAGAAACGGCTAGCGGGAGGAGGACAGATACGCAGTATTTT
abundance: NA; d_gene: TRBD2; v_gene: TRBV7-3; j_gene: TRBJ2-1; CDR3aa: CASSFELAGANEQFF; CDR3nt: TGTGCCAGCAGCTTCGAACTAGCGGGAGCTAATGAGCAGTTCTTC
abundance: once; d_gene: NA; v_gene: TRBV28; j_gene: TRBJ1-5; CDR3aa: CASSILQERRSNQPQHF; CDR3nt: TGTGCCAGCAGCATTCTACAGGAGCGTCGGAGCAATCAGCCCCAGCATTTT
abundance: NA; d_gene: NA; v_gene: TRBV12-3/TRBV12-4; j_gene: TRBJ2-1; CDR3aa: CASSFSSYNEQFF; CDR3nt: TGTGCCAGCAGTTTTAGCTCCTACAATGAGCAGTTCTTC
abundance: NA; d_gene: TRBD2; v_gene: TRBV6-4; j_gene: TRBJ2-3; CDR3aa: CASSSLAGGPTDTQYF; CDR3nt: TGTGCCAGCAGTTCGCTAGCGGGAGGTCCCACAGATACGCAGTATTTT
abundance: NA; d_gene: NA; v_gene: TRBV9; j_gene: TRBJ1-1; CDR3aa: CASSVGAGPTEAFF; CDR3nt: TGTGCCAGCAGCGTAGGGGCAGGGCCTACCGAAGCTTTCTTT
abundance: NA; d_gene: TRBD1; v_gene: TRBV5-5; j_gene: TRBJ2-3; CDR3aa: CASSLGQAKDTQYF; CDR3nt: TGTGCCAGCAGCTTAGGACAGGCGAAAGATACGCAGTATTTT
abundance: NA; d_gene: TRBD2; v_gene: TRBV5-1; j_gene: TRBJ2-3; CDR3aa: CASSSTSGTDTQYF; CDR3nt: TGCGCCAGCAGCTCGACTAGCGGCACAGATACGCAGTATTTT
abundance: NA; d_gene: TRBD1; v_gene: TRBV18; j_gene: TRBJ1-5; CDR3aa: CASSRDGQASQPQHF; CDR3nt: TGTGCCAGCTCACGCGACGGACAGGCCAGTCAGCCCCAGCATTTT
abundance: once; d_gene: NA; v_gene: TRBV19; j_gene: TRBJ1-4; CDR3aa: CASSPRHSPEEKLFF; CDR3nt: TGTGCCAGTAGTCCCCGACATTCACCTGAGGAAAAACTGTTTTTT
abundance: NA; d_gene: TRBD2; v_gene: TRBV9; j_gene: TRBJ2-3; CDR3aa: CASSVAAGVRDTQYF; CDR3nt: TGTGCCAGCAGCGTAGCAGCGGGAGTTCGCGATACGCAGTATTTT
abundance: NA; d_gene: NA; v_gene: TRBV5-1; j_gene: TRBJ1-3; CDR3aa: CASSQGSSGNTIYF; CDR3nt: TGCGCCAGCAGTCAGGGGAGCTCTGGAAACACCATATATTTT
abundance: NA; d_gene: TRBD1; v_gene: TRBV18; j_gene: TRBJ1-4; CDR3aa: CASSPQRQGNEKLFF; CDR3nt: TGTGCCAGCTCACCACAGAGACAGGGCAATGAAAAACTGTTTTTT
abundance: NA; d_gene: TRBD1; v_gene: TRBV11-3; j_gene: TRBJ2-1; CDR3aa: CASSLGDSFNEQFF; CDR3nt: TGTGCCAGCAGCTTAGGGGACAGCTTCAATGAGCAGTTCTTC
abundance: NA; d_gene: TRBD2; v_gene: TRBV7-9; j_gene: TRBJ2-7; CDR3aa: CASSAAGTSGSYEQYF; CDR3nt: TGTGCCAGCAGCGCTGCCGGGACTAGCGGTTCCTACGAGCAGTACTTC
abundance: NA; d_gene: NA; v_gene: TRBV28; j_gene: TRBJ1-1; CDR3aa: CASNGPGGGTEAFF; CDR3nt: TGTGCCAGCAACGGGCCTGGGGGGGGCACTGAAGCTTTCTTT
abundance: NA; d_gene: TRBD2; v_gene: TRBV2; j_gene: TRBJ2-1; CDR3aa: CAGGGNEQFF; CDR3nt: TGTGCCGGCGGGGGCAATGAGCAGTTCTTC
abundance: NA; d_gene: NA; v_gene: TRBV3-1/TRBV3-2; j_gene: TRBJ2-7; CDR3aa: CASSPWRGYEQYF; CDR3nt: TGTGCCAGCAGCCCCTGGAGAGGCTACGAGCAGTACTTC
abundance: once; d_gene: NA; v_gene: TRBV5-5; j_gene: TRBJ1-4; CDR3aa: CASSVGGRGGHEKLFF; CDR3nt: TGTGCCAGCAGCGTGGGGGGGCGGGGAGGGCATGAAAAACTGTTTTTT
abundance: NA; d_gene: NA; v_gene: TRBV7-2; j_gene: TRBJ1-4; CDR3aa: CASSLGWGQPTNEKLFF; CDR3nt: TGTGCCAGCAGCTTAGGGTGGGGACAACCAACTAATGAAAAACTGTTTTTT
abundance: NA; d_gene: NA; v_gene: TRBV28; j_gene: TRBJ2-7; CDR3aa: CASSLPVWGGGYEQYF; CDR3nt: TGTGCCAGCAGTTTGCCCGTGTGGGGCGGCGGCTACGAGCAGTACTTC
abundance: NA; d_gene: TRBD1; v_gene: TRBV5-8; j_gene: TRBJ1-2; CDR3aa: CASSLLVGGGYGYTF; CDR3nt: TGTGCCAGCAGCTTGTTGGTAGGGGGCGGTTATGGCTACACCTTC
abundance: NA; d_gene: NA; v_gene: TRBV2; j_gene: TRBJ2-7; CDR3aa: CASSLSTGGYEQYF; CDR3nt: TGTGCCAGCAGTCTCTCGACCGGGGGCTACGAGCAGTACTTC
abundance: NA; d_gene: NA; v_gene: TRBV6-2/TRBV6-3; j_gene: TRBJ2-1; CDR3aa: CASSPVTAPRDNEQFF; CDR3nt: TGTGCCAGCAGTCCGGTAACCGCACCCAGGGACAATGAGCAGTTCTTC
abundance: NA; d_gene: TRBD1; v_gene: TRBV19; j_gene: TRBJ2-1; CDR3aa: CASSSPDRAHEQFF; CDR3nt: TGTGCCAGTAGTTCCCCGGACAGGGCCCATGAGCAGTTCTTC
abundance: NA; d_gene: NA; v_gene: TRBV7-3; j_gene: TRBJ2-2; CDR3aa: CASSPSSNGELFF; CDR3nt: TGTGCCAGCAGCCCCTCTAGTAACGGGGAGCTGTTTTTT
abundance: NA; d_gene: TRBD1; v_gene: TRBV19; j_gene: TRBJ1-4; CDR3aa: CASSPDNRGRTGSWKNEKLFF; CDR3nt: TGTGCCAGTAGCCCCGACAACAGGGGGCGAACGGGTAGCTGGAAAAATGAAAAACTGTTTTTT
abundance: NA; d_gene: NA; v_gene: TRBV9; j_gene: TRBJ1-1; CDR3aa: CASSVVGGGNTEAFF; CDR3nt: TGTGCCAGCAGCGTAGTTGGGGGAGGTAACACTGAAGCTTTCTTT
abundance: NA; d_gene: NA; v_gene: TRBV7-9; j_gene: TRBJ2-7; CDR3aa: CASSFGTSPYEQYF; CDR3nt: TGTGCCAGCAGCTTCGGGACTTCTCCCTACGAGCAGTACTTC
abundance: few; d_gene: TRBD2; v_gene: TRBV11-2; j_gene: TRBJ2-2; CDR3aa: CASSQSTSRVAGELFF; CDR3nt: TGTGCCAGCAGCCAGTCGACTAGCCGCGTCGCCGGGGAGCTGTTTTTT
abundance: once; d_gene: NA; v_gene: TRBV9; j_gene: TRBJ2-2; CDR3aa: CASSVKAGATGELFF; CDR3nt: TGTGCCAGCAGCGTTAAGGCAGGGGCTACCGGGGAGCTGTTTTTT
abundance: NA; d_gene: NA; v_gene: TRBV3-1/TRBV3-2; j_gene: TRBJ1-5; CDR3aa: CASSHERGGQPQHF; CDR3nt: TGTGCCAGCAGCCATGAAAGGGGTGGGCAGCCCCAGCATTTT